This T cell receptor beta chain comes out of a study of blood T cells in healthy people across ages (dated by TCRdb to 2015 to 2017). Broadly, across the study: In model experiments, template switching captured about one uniquely barcoded TCR beta cDNA molecule for every two T cells. To track age-related changes in TCR beta repertoire diversity, the study relied on deep sequencing normalized with unique cDNA molecular identifiers. Donors were grouped into four age groups: young (average about 15 years), middle-aged (about 40), aged (roughly 67) and long-lived (approximately 78). To avoid experimental bias, donors of different ages were randomly spread across the sequencing lanes. For two donors (one aged 18 to 29 and one aged 80 or older), the study analyzed two additional independent replicas of 1 million unique cDNA reads from the same blood draw. What the work shows at the level of the full study, not this receptor alone: The CMV infection status of donors was not known, potentially confounding age-related changes in expanded clonotypes. The percentage of naive T cells measured by flow cytometry correlated strongly with observed TCR beta diversity. Estimates of total diversity from one million sequenced T cells were regarded as lower bounds and underestimates. Compared with the aged group, the long-lived group had more naive CD4+ T cells, fewer expanded clones and increased TCR diversity, a pattern suggesting age selection. Observed TCR beta diversity per million T cells fell roughly linearly with age, and a significant reduction was already apparent by age around 40. Conclusive comparison of naive and antigen-experienced compartments was prevented by the profiling of bulk unsorted PBMCs.

The CDR3 runs 15 residues from the cysteine to the phenylalanine. Just CDR3 DNA is preserved here, 45 bases in frame from base 1. V loses 5 bases, J loses 3 bases, and the germline ends lie 11 bases apart. The germline V gene gives CDR1 as MNHEY and CDR2 as SVGEGT. The roughly 39 donors, aged about 6 to 95 years, were systemically healthy Caucasian individuals from Russia. Approximately 10 milliliters of peripheral blood were collected from each donor into EDTA-treated Vacutainer tubes. Ficoll-Paque density-gradient centrifugation was used to isolate PBMCs, with at least 6 million per sample. Total RNA was extracted from PBMCs with Trizol reagent, with at least 5.5 micrograms obtained per sample. For every donor, flow cytometry on a PBMC aliquot measured the percentage of naive CD45RAhigh/CD27high T cells. Receptor libraries were prepared by 5' RACE. These reads were obtained on an Illumina HiSeq 2500. A second PCR of roughly 6 to 11 cycles was run with a J-beta primer mix and a sample-barcoded 5' primer. A unique molecular identifier was introduced onto each TCR beta cDNA molecule by a template-switch 5' adaptor carrying 12 random nucleotides. Each sample yielded at least 2.5 million CDR3-containing paired-end reads. First-strand cDNA was synthesized from all RNA with the Mint cDNA synthesis kit, primed by a TRBC-specific oligonucleotide. After uracil-DNA glycosylase treatment, a first 18-cycle PCR used universal primers M1SS and BC2_uni_R on all cDNA. The study's processing was this. Normalization of each sample was performed by random selection of 1 million high-quality reads, each carrying a distinct molecular identifier. Reads with shared molecular identifiers were discarded instead of being binned into consensus sequences. MiTCR, set to a Q25 quality threshold and the strictest error-elimination algorithm, was used for CDR3 identification, clonotype clustering and error correction. A nonparametric unseen species model with Euler transformation was used to estimate lower-bound total TCR beta diversity. TCRdb trimmed the raw reads at Q25, called clones with MiXCR and kept productive beta chains. Rows merge per CDR3 protein into single entries with the most common DNA and genes. V and J calls and clone size were set by TCRdb, not the authors. The sample table shows roughly 1.4 million distinct CDR3 sequences, and 45% to 70% are seen once. About 6.3% of the sample is held by the ten biggest clonotypes.

This clonotype was observed a single time. Which antigen it targets is not known. It has no much larger one-base neighbor in the sample; base qualities were not kept. Sequencing used blood. The sequence was obtained from a man between 18 and 35 years old in good health. The chain employs TRBV6-2 or TRBV6-3 and TRBJ2-6, with TRBD1 as a weak D call on 5 bases. The nucleotide sequence reads as follows: TGTGCCAGCAGTCTAGGGGCTCTTGGGGCCAACGTCCTGACTTTC. This sequence encodes CASSLGALGANVLTF.